Shown below are 22 T cell receptor beta chains from a single sample sequenced in a study of breast tumors, draining lymph nodes, adjacent tissues (dated by TCRdb to the mid-2010s). Receptors were amplified or captured by multiplex PCR. Instrument on record: Illumina HiSeq 2000. Using fastp at Q25 and MiXCR, TCRdb reprocessed the public reads and kept productive beta chains. Under each unique CDR3 protein, matching rows form one entry showing the most common genes and DNA. Present in this sample are over 60,000 distinct CDR3 sequences, approximately 40% of which were seen just once. 8.4% of the sample is in the top ten clones. What was sequenced was breast tumor tissue. Receptor source: a female donor with breast cancer. Some clones in this sample may be carry-over from other donors' samples.

As to this clonotype: Sequence at one end of the junction differs from germline and may be a read error. The V gene is TRBV19, the J gene TRBJ1-1, with 10 bases fitting TRBD1. The CDR3 is 15 residues long. CDR1 LNHDA and CDR2 SQIVND come from the germline V gene (reference sequence). The CDR3, as DNA: TGTGCCAGTAGTCTAGGACAGGGGGTGAGGACTGTAGCTTTCTTT. Translating gives CASSLGQGVRTVAFF.

On this clonotype: One end of the junction varies from germline; a read error may be responsible. Here the CDR3 reads CASSVESGSTDTLYF. CDR3 bases: TGTGCCAGCAGCGTCGAGAGCGGATCCACAGATACGCTGTATTTT. The genes are TRBV9 and TRBJ2-3; a possible D gene is TRBD2 (5 bases). CDR3 size: 15 residues. Germline V gives CDR1 SGDLS, CDR2 YYNGEE.

This clonotype has a count of ten or more. This may be a read error, as it is one base from a much larger clone. The J gene is TRBJ1-2, the V gene TRBV12-3 or TRBV12-4; 7 nucleotides agree with TRBD1. The CDR3 runs to 15 residues. J lost 8 bases, V lost 7 bases, and 16 bases had no gene match. This CDR3 is CASNHGAWDSLGYTF. CDR3 coding DNA: TGTGCCAGCAACCACGGGGCCTGGGACAGCCTGGGCTACACCTTC.

This clonotype was found many times. The chain uses TRBV7-9 and TRBJ2-1, with TRBD2 matching over 8 bases. CDR1 and CDR2 (germline): SEHNR, FQNEAQ (reference sequence). The CDR3 is 14 amino acids. J gave up 7 bases and V 3 bases, and 5 bases lay outside the gene matches. CDR3 sequence (DNA): TGTGCCAGCAGCTTGGTAGCGGGGATGAATGAGCAGTTCTTC. It codes for CASSLVAGMNEQFF.

This clonotype was counted at least ten times. The chain carries TRBV11-2 and TRBJ2-5, with 7 bases fitting TRBD1. Germline V lookup: CDR1 SGHAT, CDR2 FQNNGV. The CDR3 extends over 15 amino acids. Unmatched junction bases numbered 8, after V lost 2 bases and J lost 5 bases. For the CDR3, the DNA is TGTGCCAGCAGCTTATATGCAGGGGGACGGGAGACCCAGTACTTC. Protein: CASSLYAGGRETQYF. Full variable domain (rest looked up from reference TRBV11-2 and TRBJ2-5): EAGVAQSPRYKIIEKRQSVAFWCNPISGHATLYWYQQILGQGPKLLIQFQNNGVVDDSQLPKDRFSAERLKGVDSTLKIQPAKLEDSAVYLCASSLYAGGRETQYFGPGTRLLVL.

This chain links TRBV29-1 with TRBJ2-3, with 8 bases identical to TRBD2. The germline gives CDR1 SQVTM, CDR2 ANQGSEA. CDR3 length equals 15 residues. With 1 base clipped from V and 0 bases from J, the junction kept 3 bases outside the gene matches. CDR3 in amino acids: CSVEVAGSSTDTQYF. CDR3 DNA sequence: TGCAGCGTTGAAGTAGCGGGATCTAGCACAGATACGCAGTATTTT.

Remarks on this clonotype: Sequence at one end of the junction differs from germline and may be a read error. The V gene is TRBV20-1, the J gene TRBJ2-1; D possibly corresponds to TRBD1 (6 bases). This CDR3 has 14 residues. CDR1 is DFQATT and CDR2 is SNEGSKA in the germline V gene (reference sequence). The CDR3 region has the DNA TGCGGTGCTAGAGCTAGCAGGGGCTACAATGAGCAGTTCTTC. Its protein product is CGARASRGYNEQFF.

This clonotype was seen repeatedly, ten times or more. The chain is built from TRBV5-1 and TRBJ2-7, with 9 bases lining up with TRBD2. The germline CDR1 and CDR2 sequences are SGHRS and YFSETQ. The CDR3 contains 15 residues. Trimming took 0 bases from V and 7 from J; bases not matched to a gene: 8. CDR3 sequence: CASSLDRTSAREQYF. CDR3 DNA sequence: TGCGCCAGCAGCTTGGATCGGACTAGCGCTCGAGAGCAGTACTTC.

The chain uses TRBV5-6 and TRBJ1-4; D perhaps matches TRBD1 (6 bases). The germline gives CDR1 SGHDT, CDR2 YYEEEE. V was cut by 1 base and J by 6 bases, with 22 bases left in between. The CDR3 totals 18 residues. CDR3 loop: CASSLMGTWGQLDEKLFF. DNA for the CDR3: TGTGCCAGCAGCTTGATGGGGACCTGGGGGCAGTTAGATGAAAAACTGTTTTTT.

The genes are TRBV12-3 or TRBV12-4 and TRBJ1-2; 8 bases are a match to TRBD1. V lost 1 base, J lost 2 bases, and 9 bases stayed unmatched. The CDR3 loop spans 17 amino acids. The CDR3 loop is CASSLETGDSANYGYTF. CDR3 DNA: TGTGCCAGCAGTTTAGAGACAGGGGACAGCGCGAACTATGGCTACACCTTC.

This clonotype was detected many times. The rearrangement joins TRBV7-2 to TRBJ1-6; D is ambiguous. Germline CDR1 reads SGHTA; CDR2 reads FQGNSA. The CDR3 is made up of 14 amino acids. The V and J ends lost 5 bases and 7 bases respectively, with 12 bases between them. The DNA for the CDR3 is TGTGCCAGCAGCGTGAACCTACCAAATTCACCCCTCCACTTT. It yields the protein CASSVNLPNSPLHF.

By share, this clonotype counts as medium-sized (0.01 to 0.1%). CDR3 bases: TGTGCCAGCAGTTACGCAGGGGGAACCCCCTACGAGCAGTACTTC. It yields the protein CASSYAGGTPYEQYF. The chain is built from TRBV25-1 and TRBJ2-7; 7 bases align to TRBD1. The CDR3 sequence is 15 residues long. V dropped 5 bases and J dropped 2; count of bases not matched to a gene: 9. CDR1 is MGHDK and CDR2 is SYGVNS in the germline V gene.

The chain uses TRBV7-3 and TRBJ2-1; 7 bases agree with TRBD2. V shed 7 bases, J shed 1 base, and the junction held 7 bases outside the gene matches. Germline V gene data show CDR1 as SGHTA and CDR2 as FQGTGA. The length of the CDR3 is 15 residues. This chain's CDR3 is CASTYWRESYNEQFF. CDR3 coding DNA: TGTGCCAGCACCTATTGGCGGGAGTCCTACAATGAGCAGTTCTTC. The variable domain in full, completed from reference TRBV7-3 and TRBJ2-1, reads GAGVSQTPSNKVTEKGKYVELRCDPISGHTALYWYRQSLGQGPEFLIYFQGTGAADDSGLPNDRFFAVRPEGSVSTLKIQRTERGDSAVYLCASTYWRESYNEQFFGPGTRLTVL.

This clonotype was counted ten times or more. The chain is built from TRBV5-8 and TRBJ2-1; D uncertain. The V gene's germline CDR1 is SGHTS and CDR2 YDEGEE. Between the trimmed V and J ends, which lost 0 bases and 9 bases, there was a span of 16 bases. The CDR3 has 15 amino acids. The CDR3 bases are TGTGCCAGCAGCTTGGTCATCGCGGTACAAAGTGAGCAGTTCTTC. This codes for CASSLVIAVQSEQFF. The full variable domain, completed using reference TRBV5-8 and TRBJ2-1, is EAGVTQSPTHLIKTRGQQATLRCSPISGHTSVYWYQQALGLGLQFLLWYDEGEERNRGNFPPRFSGRQFPNYSSELNVNALELEDSALYLCASSLVIAVQSEQFFGPGTRLTVL.

The chain couples TRBV19 to TRBJ2-7, with 9 positions matching TRBD1. CDR1 is LNHDA, CDR2 SQIVND, per germline (reference sequence). The CDR3 totals 18 residues. The V gene end was trimmed by 4 bases and the J gene end by 0 bases; junction bases not matched to a gene: 13. The CDR3 nucleotides are TGTGCCAGTAGTACGGGCAGGACAGGGGCAGGGGACTCCTACGAGCAGTACTTC. Translating it yields CASSTGRTGAGDSYEQYF.

Details on this clonotype: Because the CDR3 is missing its conserved closing phenylalanine or tryptophan, this is likely a read error. The genes are TRBV29-1 and TRBJ1-2; the D is unclear. The CDR3 consists of 14 residues. Germline CDR1 is SQVTM and CDR2 is ANQGSEA. V was shortened by 4 bases and J by 0 bases, with 12 bases between the two germline ends. The CDR3 spells CSVGGRGANYGYTY. CDR3 nucleotides: TGCAGCGTTGGAGGGCGTGGGGCTAACTATGGCTACACCTAC.

There are many counts of this clonotype. The chain recombines TRBV24-1 with TRBJ2-1, with TRBD2 matching 7 bases. The CDR3 runs 14 residues. CDR1 is KGHDR, CDR2 SFDVKD, per germline. J gave up 8 bases and V 2 bases, and 5 bases lay outside the gene matches. CDR3 in amino acids: CATSDSGEGDEQFF. The CDR3 region has the DNA TGTGCCACCAGTGATTCGGGGGAGGGAGATGAGCAGTTCTTC.

Comments on this clonotype: A much larger clone lies a single base off, so this may be a read error. CDR3 sequence reads: CASSEEEASQEAQYF. CDR3 bases: TGTGCCAGCAGTGAAGAGGAGGCCAGCCAAGAGGCCCAGTACTTC. The chain has TRBV2 and TRBJ2-5; maybe TRBD2 (5 bases). CDR3 size: 15 residues. Germline V lookup: CDR1 SNHLY, CDR2 FYNNEI.

Regarding this clonotype: Because the CDR3 is missing its conserved closing phenylalanine or tryptophan, this is likely a read error. The limits of the CDR3 on the DNA are not certain, so only TCRdb's listed CDR3 is given. V is TRBV12-3 or TRBV12-4 and J is TRBJ2-5; no DNA check was done on the table's D call, TRBD1. Inclusive of both ends, the CDR3 amounts to 9 amino acids. Here the CDR3 reads CASGQLWGT.

This clonotype was seen repeatedly, ten times or more. The rearrangement links TRBV5-1 to TRBJ2-3, with D unclear. CDR1 and CDR2 (germline): SGHRS, YFSETQ. V shed 0 bases and J shed 2 bases, with 10 bases lying between them. The CDR3 loop spans 15 amino acids. The CDR3 loop reads CASSLAGPYTDTQYF. The DNA of the CDR3 is TGCGCCAGCAGCTTGGCTGGACCCTACACAGATACGCAGTATTTT. The full variable domain, completed using reference TRBV5-1 and TRBJ2-3, is KAGVTQTPRYLIKTRGQQVTLSCSPISGHRSVSWYQQTPGQGLQFLFEYFSETQRNKGNFPGRFSGRQFSNSRSEMNVSTLELGDSALYLCASSLAGPYTDTQYFGPGTRLTVL.

The V gene is TRBV7-6, the J gene TRBJ2-5; D perhaps matches TRBD2 (6 bases). From germline, CDR1 is SGHVS and CDR2 FNYEAQ. This CDR3 is built from 14 residues. Trimming cost V 1 base and J 5 bases, with 11 bases left between them. CDR3 bases: TGTGCCAGCAGCTTAGGTCTAGCGCGTGAGACCCAGTACTTC. Residues: CASSLGLARETQYF.

This clonotype has at least ten counts. The chain combines TRBV27 with TRBJ1-6, with D possibly being TRBD1 (6 bases). The germline V gene has CDR1 MNHEY and CDR2 SMNVEV (reference sequence). V shed 3 bases and J shed 6 bases, with 12 bases lying between them. CDR3 length equals 15 residues. The CDR3 region is CASSFQTGLNSPLHF. The CDR3 region has the DNA TGTGCCAGCAGTTTCCAGACAGGACTTAATTCACCCCTCCACTTT.